This T cell receptor (beta chain) comes out of a study of cytomegalovirus exposure and HLA in healthy donors. V was pared by 4 bases and J by 2 bases, with 6 bases of the junction left unmatched. Germline values: CDR1 SGHRS, CDR2 YFSETQ. This CDR3 comprises 16 residues. PCR primers comprised 60 Vbeta and 13 Jbeta primers. Clones were read by immunoSEQ multiplex PCR, and TCRdb kept only the in-frame ones, dropping some. The sample lists roughly 200,000 clones, 76% occurring once. Study observations and caveats: Rare TCR sequences predominated, though certain public TCRs were found in many donors. The study designated around 150 TCR beta chains cytomegalovirus-associated.

As for this clone: Its antigen is not known.

The sample taken for sequencing was PBMCs. This chain uses TRBV5-1 with TRBJ2-1; 10 nucleotides agree with TRBD2. This receptor was obtained from a young man in good health and CMV-seronegative. The CDR3 is CASSRLAGGAYNEQFF. In DNA, the CDR3 is TGCGCCAGCAGCCGATTAGCGGGAGGTGCCTACAATGAGCAGTTCTTC.